The 7 T cell receptor beta chains in this list originate from one sample, sequenced in a study of somatic mutations in cytotoxic T cells in rheumatoid arthritis. The assay was immunoSEQ multiplex PCR, and TCRdb's table has in-frame clones only and misses some. Of approximately 3,100 clones listed, more than 70% were seen once; the top ten hold approximately 12%. Sequenced: CD8+ T cells sorted from blood. These receptors were obtained from a woman in her 50s with rheumatoid arthritis.

This chain uses TRBV5-6 with TRBJ2-3; D is possibly TRBD2 (6 bases). V was clipped by 3 bases and J by 0 bases, with 17 bases between them. The CDR3 length is 17 residues. Germline lookup yields CDR1 SGHDT and CDR2 YYEEEE. This CDR3 reads CASSSWRVTASTDTQYF. CDR3 sequence (DNA): TGTGCCAGCAGCTCTTGGAGGGTGACGGCGAGCACAGATACGCAGTATTTT. The full variable domain, in which reference TRBV5-6 and TRBJ2-3 provide the parts outside the CDR3, is DAGVTQSPTHLIKTRGQQVTLRCSPKSGHDTVSWYQQALGQGPQFIFQYYEEEERQRGNFPDRFSGHQFPNYSSELNVNALLLGDSALYLCASSSWRVTASTDTQYFGPGTRLTVL.

The chain combines TRBV5-6 with TRBJ1-1; TRBD1 is a possible D gene (5 bases). Germline V gives CDR1 SGHDT, CDR2 YYEEEE. This CDR3 is built from 12 residues. V lost 8 bases, J lost 5 bases, and 13 bases lay in between. This CDR3 is CASRTPGTEAFF. The DNA of the CDR3 is TGTGCCAGTCGGACCCCAGGGACTGAAGCTTTCTTT.

The chain employs TRBV28 and TRBJ1-2; weak D call: TRBD1 (5 bases). The CDR3 length is 13 residues. Germline V gives CDR1 MDHEN, CDR2 SYDVKM. The V end was cut by 7 bases, the J end by 4 bases, with 13 bases between. The CDR3 here is CASKVQASYGYTF. DNA of the CDR3: TGTGCCAGCAAGGTACAGGCCTCCTATGGCTACACCTTC.

This clone was seen only a few times. V gene TRBV4-1 combines with J gene TRBJ2-7, with D perhaps matching TRBD1 (6 bases). Germline CDR1 is MGHRA and CDR2 is YSYEKL. The CDR3 is made up of 14 amino acids. V lost 0 bases to trimming and J lost 2 bases, with 8 bases between them. Written as DNA, the CDR3 is TGCGCCAGCAGCCAAGACGAGGGGGCCTACGAGCAGTACTTC. Its translation: CASSQDEGAYEQYF.

This chain uses TRBV15 with TRBJ2-1; no reliable D call. Germline CDR1 LNHNV, CDR2 YYDKDF (reference sequence). The CDR3 extends over 13 amino acids. V lost 4 bases and J 8 bases, leaving 12 bases between the germline ends. DNA for the CDR3: TGTGCCACCAGCATACCAGGTGTTGATGAGCAGTTCTTC. As protein: CATSIPGVDEQFF.

This chain connects TRBV27 to TRBJ2-1; 16 bases are shared with TRBD2. CDR3 size: 19 residues. The V gene end was trimmed by 3 bases and the J gene end by 0 bases; junction bases not matched to a gene: 5. Germline CDR1 is MNHEY and CDR2 is SMNVEV (reference sequence). CDR3 protein: CASSFIGTSGGGSYNEQFF. In DNA, the CDR3 is TGTGCCAGCAGTTTCATAGGGACTAGCGGGGGGGGCTCCTACAATGAGCAGTTCTTC.

The chain uses TRBV28 and TRBJ2-2; 8 bases fit TRBD2. Germline CDR1 and CDR2: MDHEN and SYDVKM. Germline trimming cut 2 bases from V and 4 bases from J; bases unmatched to any gene: 3. This CDR3 spans 15 amino acids. The CDR3 DNA follows: TGTGCCAGCAGTTTACGGCTAGCGGGCACCGGGGAGCTGTTTTTT. This gives the protein CASSLRLAGTGELFF. The variable domain in full, with the rest retrieved from reference TRBV28 and TRBJ2-2, is DVKVTQSSRYLVKRTGEKVFLECVQDMDHENMFWYRQDPGLGLRLIYFSYDVKMKEKGDIPEGYSVSREKKERFSLILESASTNQTSMYLCASSLRLAGTGELFFGEGSRLTVL.